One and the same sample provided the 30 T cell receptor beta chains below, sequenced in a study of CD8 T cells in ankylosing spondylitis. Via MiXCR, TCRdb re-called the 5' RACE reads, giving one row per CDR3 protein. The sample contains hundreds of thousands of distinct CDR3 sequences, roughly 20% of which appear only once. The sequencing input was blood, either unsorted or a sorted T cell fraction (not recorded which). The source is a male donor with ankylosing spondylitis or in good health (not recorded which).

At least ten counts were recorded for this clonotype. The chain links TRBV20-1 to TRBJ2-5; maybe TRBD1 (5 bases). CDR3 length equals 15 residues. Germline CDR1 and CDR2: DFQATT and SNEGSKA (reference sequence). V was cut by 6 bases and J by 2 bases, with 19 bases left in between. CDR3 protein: CSAGPTGQGQETQYF. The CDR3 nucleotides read TGCAGTGCCGGCCCCACTGGGCAGGGACAAGAGACCCAGTACTTC.

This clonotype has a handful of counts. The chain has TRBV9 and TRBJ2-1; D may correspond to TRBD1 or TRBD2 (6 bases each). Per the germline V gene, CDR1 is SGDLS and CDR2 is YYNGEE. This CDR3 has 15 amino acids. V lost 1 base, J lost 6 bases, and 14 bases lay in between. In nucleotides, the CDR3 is TGTGCCAGCAGCGTATCGGGGGCGAAGGGCAATGAGCAGTTCTTC. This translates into CASSVSGAKGNEQFF.

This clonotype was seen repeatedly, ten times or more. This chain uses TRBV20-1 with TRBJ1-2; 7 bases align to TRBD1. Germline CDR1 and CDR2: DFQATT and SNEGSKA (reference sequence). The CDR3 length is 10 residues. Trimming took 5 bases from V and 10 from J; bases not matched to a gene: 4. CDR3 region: CSAPTGHYTF. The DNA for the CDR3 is TGCAGTGCTCCGACAGGGCACTACACCTTC.

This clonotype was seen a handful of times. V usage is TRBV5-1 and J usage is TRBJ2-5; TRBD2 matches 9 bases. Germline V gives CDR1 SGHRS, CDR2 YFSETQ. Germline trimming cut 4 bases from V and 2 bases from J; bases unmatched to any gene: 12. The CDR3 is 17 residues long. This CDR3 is CASSRSASGATQETQYF. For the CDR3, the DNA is TGCGCCAGCAGCCGAAGCGCTAGCGGGGCTACGCAAGAGACCCAGTACTTC.

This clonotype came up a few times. For the CDR3, the DNA is TGTGCCAGCAGCTCAGGGGTAGCGGGAGGGCCGGGTTACAATGAGCAGTTCTTC. Encoded protein: CASSSGVAGGPGYNEQFF. The rearrangement joins TRBV6-1 to TRBJ2-1; TRBD2 matches 11 bases. In germline, CDR1 is MNHNS, CDR2 SASEGT. J gave up 4 bases and V 6 bases, and 14 bases lay outside the gene matches. The CDR3 has 18 amino acids.

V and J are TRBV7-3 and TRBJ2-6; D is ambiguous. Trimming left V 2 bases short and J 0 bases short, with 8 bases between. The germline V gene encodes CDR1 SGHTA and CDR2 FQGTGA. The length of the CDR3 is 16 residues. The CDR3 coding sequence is TGTGCCAGCAGCTTATGGCCTCCCTCTGGGGCCAACGTCCTGACTTTC. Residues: CASSLWPPSGANVLTF.

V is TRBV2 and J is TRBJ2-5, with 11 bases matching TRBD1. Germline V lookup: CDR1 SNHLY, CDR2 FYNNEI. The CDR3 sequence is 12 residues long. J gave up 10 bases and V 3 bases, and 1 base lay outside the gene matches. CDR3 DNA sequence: TGTGCCAGCAGTGAGGGACAGGGGGGCCAGTACTTC. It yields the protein CASSEGQGGQYF. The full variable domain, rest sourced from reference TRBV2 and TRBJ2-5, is EPEVTQTPSHQVTQMGQEVILRCVPISNHLYFYWYRQILGQKVEFLVSFYNNEISEKSEIFDDQFSVERPDGSNFTLKIRSTKLEDSAMYFCASSEGQGGQYFGPGTRLLVL.

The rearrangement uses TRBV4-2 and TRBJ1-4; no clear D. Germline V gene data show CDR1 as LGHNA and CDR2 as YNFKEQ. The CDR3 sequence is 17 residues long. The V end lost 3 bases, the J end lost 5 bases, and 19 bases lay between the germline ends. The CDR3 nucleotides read TGTGCCAGCAGCCAGGAGAGGGTTCCCGCGGGGAATGAAAAACTGTTTTTT. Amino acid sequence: CASSQERVPAGNEKLFF.

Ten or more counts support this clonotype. The CDR3 here is CASSPGTSGVREQYV. CDR3 DNA: TGCGCCAGCAGCCCCGGGACTAGCGGGGTTCGCGAGCAGTACGTC. This sequence joins TRBV5-1 and TRBJ2-7, with 13 bases matching TRBD2. The CDR3 has 15 residues. V was clipped by 4 bases and J by 6 bases; unmatched bases: 7. Germline CDR1 is SGHRS and CDR2 is YFSETQ.

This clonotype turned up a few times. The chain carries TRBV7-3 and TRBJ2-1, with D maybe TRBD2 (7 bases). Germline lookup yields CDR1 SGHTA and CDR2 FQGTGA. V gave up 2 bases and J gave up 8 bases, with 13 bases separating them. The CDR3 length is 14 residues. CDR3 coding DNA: TGTGCCAGCAGCTTAGAGGGGGGGCGCGATGAGCAGTTCTTC. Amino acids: CASSLEGGRDEQFF.

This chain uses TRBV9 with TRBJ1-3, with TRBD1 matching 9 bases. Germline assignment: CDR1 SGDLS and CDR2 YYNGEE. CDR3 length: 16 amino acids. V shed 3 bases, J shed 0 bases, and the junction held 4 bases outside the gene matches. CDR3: CASSGDRENSGNTIYF. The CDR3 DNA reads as TGTGCCAGCAGCGGGGACAGGGAAAACTCTGGAAACACCATATATTTT.

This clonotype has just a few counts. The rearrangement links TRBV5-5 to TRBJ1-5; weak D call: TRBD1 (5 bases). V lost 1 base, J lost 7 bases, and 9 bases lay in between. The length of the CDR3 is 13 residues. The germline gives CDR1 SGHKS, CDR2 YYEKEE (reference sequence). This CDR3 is CASSLRRDQPQHF. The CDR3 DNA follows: TGTGCCAGCAGCTTGCGGAGGGACCAGCCCCAGCATTTT.

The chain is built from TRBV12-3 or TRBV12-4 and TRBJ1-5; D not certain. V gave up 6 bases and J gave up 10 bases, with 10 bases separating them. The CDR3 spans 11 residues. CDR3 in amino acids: CASRGRGPQHF. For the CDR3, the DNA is TGTGCCAGCAGGGGAAGAGGACCCCAGCATTTT.

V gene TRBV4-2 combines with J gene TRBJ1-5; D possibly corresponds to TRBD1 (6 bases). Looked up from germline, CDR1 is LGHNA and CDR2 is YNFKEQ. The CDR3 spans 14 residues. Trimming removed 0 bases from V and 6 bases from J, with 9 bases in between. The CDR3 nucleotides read TGTGCCAGCAGCCAAGAGGGCAGGGGTCAGCCCCAGCATTTT. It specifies CASSQEGRGQPQHF.

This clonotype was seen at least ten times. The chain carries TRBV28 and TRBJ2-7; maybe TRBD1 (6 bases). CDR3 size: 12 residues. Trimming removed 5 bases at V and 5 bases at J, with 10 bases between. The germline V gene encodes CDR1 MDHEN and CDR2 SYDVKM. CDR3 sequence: CASSTGKHEQYV. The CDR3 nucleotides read TGTGCCAGCAGTACAGGGAAGCACGAGCAGTACGTC.

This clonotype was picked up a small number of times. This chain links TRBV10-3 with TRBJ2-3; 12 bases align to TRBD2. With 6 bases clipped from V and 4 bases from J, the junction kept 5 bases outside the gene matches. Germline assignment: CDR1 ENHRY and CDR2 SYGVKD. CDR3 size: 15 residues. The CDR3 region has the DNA TGTGCCATCAGGCCTCTAGCGGGAGGGCCAGATACGCAGTATTTT. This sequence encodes CAIRPLAGGPDTQYF.

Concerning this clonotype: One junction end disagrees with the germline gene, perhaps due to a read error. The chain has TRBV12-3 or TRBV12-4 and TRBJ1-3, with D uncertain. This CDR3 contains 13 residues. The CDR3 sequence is CASITTSRNTIYF. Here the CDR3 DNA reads TGTGCCAGCATCACCACCTCTCGAAACACCATATATTTT.

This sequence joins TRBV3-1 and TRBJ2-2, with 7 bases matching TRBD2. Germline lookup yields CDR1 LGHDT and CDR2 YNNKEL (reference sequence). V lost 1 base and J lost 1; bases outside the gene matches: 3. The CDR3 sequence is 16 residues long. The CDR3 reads CASSQGPGGNTGELFF. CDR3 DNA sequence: TGTGCCAGCAGCCAAGGACCGGGGGGGAACACCGGGGAGCTGTTTTTT.

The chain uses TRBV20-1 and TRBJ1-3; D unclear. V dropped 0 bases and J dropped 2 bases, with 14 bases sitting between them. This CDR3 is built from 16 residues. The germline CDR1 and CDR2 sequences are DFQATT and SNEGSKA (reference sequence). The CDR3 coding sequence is TGCAGTGCTAGAGATTGGGGTCGGGAGACTGGAAACACCATATATTTT. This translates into CSARDWGRETGNTIYF.

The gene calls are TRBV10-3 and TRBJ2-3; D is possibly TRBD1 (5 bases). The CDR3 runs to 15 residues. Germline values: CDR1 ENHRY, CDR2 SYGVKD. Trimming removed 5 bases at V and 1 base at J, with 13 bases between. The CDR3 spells CAISWVQGGTDTQYF. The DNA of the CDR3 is TGTGCCATCAGTTGGGTGCAGGGCGGCACAGATACGCAGTATTTT.

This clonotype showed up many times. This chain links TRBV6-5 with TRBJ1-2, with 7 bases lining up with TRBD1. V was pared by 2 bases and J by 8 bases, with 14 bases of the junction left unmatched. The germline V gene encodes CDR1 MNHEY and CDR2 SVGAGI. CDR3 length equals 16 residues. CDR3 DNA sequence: TGTGCCAGCAGTTACACTCGGTTCGGGACAGTGGAAGGCTACACCTTC. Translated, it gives CASSYTRFGTVEGYTF.

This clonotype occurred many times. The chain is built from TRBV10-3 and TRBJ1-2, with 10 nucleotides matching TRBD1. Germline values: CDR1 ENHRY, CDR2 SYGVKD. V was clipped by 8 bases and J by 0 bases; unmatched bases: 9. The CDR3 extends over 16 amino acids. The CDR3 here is CAILDRGRNTNYGYTF. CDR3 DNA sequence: TGTGCCATCCTAGACAGGGGGCGAAATACTAACTATGGCTACACCTTC.

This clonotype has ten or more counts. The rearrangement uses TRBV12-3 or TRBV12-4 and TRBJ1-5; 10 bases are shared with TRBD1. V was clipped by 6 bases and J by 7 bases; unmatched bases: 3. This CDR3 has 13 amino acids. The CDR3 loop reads CASSLDRGQPQHF. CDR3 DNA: TGTGCCAGCAGCTTGGACAGGGGGCAGCCCCAGCATTTT.

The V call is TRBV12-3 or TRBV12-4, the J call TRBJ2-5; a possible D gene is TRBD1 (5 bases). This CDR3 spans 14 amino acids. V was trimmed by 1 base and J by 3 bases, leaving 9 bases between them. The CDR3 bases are TGTGCCAGCAGTTTAGGGGGCTTGGAAGAGACCCAGTACTTC. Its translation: CASSLGGLEETQYF.

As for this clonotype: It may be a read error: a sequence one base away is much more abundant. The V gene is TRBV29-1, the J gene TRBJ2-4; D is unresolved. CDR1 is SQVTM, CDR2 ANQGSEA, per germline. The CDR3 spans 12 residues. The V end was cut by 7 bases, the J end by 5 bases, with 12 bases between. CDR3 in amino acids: CSDGNRQNIQYF. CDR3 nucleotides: TGCAGCGATGGGAATCGACAAAACATTCAGTACTTC.

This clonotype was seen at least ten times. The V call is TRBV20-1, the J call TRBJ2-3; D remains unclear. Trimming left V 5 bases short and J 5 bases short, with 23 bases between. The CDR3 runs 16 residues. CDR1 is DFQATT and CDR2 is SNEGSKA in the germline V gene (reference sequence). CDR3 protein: CSALAETLVLGDTQYF. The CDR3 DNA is TGCAGTGCTTTGGCGGAGACCCTCGTTTTAGGAGATACGCAGTATTTT.

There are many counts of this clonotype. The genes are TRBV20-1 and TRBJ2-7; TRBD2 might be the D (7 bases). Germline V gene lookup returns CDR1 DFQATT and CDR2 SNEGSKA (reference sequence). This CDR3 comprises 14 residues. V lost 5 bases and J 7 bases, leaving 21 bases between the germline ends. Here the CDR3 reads CSASGTRLAREQYV. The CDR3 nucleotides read TGCAGTGCTTCCGGGACAAGACTAGCACGGGAGCAGTACGTC.

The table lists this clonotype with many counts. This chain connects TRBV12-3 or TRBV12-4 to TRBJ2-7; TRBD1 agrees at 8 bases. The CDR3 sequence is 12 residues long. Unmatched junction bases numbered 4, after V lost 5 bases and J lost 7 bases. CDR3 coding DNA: TGTGCCAGCAGTGGACAGGGCAGGGAGCAGTACGTC. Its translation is CASSGQGREQYV.

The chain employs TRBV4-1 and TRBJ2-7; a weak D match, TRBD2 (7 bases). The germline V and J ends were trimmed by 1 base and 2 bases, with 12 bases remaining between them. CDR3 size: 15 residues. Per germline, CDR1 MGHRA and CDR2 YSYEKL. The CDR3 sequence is CASSQGQGRAYEQYV. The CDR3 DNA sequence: TGCGCCAGCAGCCAAGGGCAGGGGAGGGCCTACGAGCAGTACGTC.

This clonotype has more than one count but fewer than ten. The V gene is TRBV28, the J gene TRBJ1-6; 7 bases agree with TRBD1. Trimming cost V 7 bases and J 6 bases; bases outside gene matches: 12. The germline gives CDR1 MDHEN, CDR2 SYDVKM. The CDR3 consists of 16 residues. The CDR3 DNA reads TGTGCCAGCAACCCCCCCCGACAGGGCGGTAATTCACCCCTCCACTTT. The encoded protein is CASNPPRQGGNSPLHF.